This T cell receptor beta chain was retrieved from a study of breast tumors, draining lymph nodes, adjacent tissues. Axillary draining lymph nodes of breast cancer patients supplied the node samples. The CDR3 totals 14 residues. CDR1 is LNHDA and CDR2 is SQIVND in the germline V gene (reference sequence). After removal of 4 bases from V and 0 bases from J, the junction contained 1 base not matched to a gene. This clonotype was seen repeatedly, ten times or more. Its target is unknown. TCRdb reprocessed the multiplex PCR reads via MiXCR and lists one record per CDR3 protein. The sample has roughly 260,000 distinct CDR3 sequences, about 30% seen once. Regarding the study as a whole: Luminal-like breast cancer showed significantly higher tumor–nontumor repertoire similarity than basal-like. Tumors had less TCR diversity than lymph nodes, more than nontumor tissue.

V is TRBV19 and J is TRBJ2-7, with 9 bases lining up with TRBD1. The TCR comes from a female donor with breast cancer. Some clones in this sample may be carry-over from other donors' samples. The sequenced material came from axillary lymph node tissue. This CDR3 reads CASSRDRDSYEQYF. The CDR3 region has the DNA TGTGCCAGTAGTAGGGACAGGGACTCCTACGAGCAGTACTTC.